This TCR beta chain stems from a study of blood T cell repertoires in COVID-19. Using immunoSEQ multiplex PCR, the repertoire was profiled, and TCRdb retains in-frame clones only, with some absent. The repertoire holds about 71,000 clones, with 80% to 95% as singletons. The CDR3 extends over 16 amino acids. V shed 0 bases, J shed 4 bases, and the junction held 8 bases outside the gene matches. Germline V gene lookup returns CDR1 LNHNV and CDR2 YYDKDF (reference sequence). The receptor's source is a woman aged 80 or older with acute or convalescent COVID-19. The chain uses TRBV15 and TRBJ1-1; 7 bases map to TRBD1. Source material: peripheral blood. In DNA, the CDR3 is TGTGCCACCAGCAGAGAACAGGGGATTTGGGGCACTGAAGCTTTCTTT. This translates into CATSREQGIWGTEAFF.